A selection of T cell receptor beta chains follows, all from one sample in a study of technical replicates of blood from a handful of donors. The assay was immunoSEQ multiplex PCR, and TCRdb's table has in-frame clones only and misses some. The sample includes roughly 50,000 clones, 93% of them seen just once. Sequencing was done on a sample of PBMCs. The receptors originated from a human donor in good health. Some clones in this sample may be carry-over from other donors' samples. CDR3s include the opening cysteine and the closing phenylalanine or tryptophan. A D gene is named only where the DNA matches it firmly. Size is omitted from some rows. Given values are once, few, many or a class for expanded clones.

clone_size: NA
v_call: TRBV29-1
j_call: TRBJ1-2
d_call: NA
cdr3_nt: TGCAGCGTTGAAGTATCCGCCTCGAGATTTAATGGCTACACCTTC
cdr3_aa: CSVEVSASRFNGYTF

clone_size: NA
v_call: TRBV19
j_call: TRBJ2-7
d_call: TRBD1
cdr3_nt: TGTGCCAGTCGACAGGGGGCCTCCTACGAGCAGTACTTC
cdr3_aa: CASRQGASYEQYF

clone_size: NA
v_call: TRBV9
j_call: TRBJ2-3
d_call: TRBD2
cdr3_nt: TGTGCCAGCAGCGTCGCGGGAGTCCCCGATACGCAGTATTTT
cdr3_aa: CASSVAGVPDTQYF

clone_size: NA
v_call: TRBV9
j_call: TRBJ2-5
d_call: TRBD2
cdr3_nt: TGTGCCAGCAGCGCGAGCGGGGGAGCAACTCAAGAGACCCAGTACTTC
cdr3_aa: CASSASGGATQETQYF

clone_size: NA
v_call: TRBV11-2
j_call: TRBJ1-2
d_call: TRBD1
cdr3_nt: TGTGCCAGCAGCTACGATGGGACAGGGATCTTCTATGGCTACACCTTC
cdr3_aa: CASSYDGTGIFYGYTF

clone_size: NA
v_call: TRBV30
j_call: TRBJ1-5
d_call: TRBD1
cdr3_nt: TGTGCCTGGACCGGGACAGCAAGCAATCAGCCCCAGCATTTT
cdr3_aa: CAWTGTASNQPQHF

clone_size: NA
v_call: TRBV5-1
j_call: TRBJ2-7
d_call: NA
cdr3_nt: TGCGCCAGCAACTTGGGTCAGGGTAAGGCCTACGAGCAGTACTTC
cdr3_aa: CASNLGQGKAYEQYF

clone_size: NA
v_call: TRBV6-1
j_call: TRBJ2-3
d_call: NA
cdr3_nt: TGTGCCAGCAGTGTCGGGGCAGATACGCAGTATTTT
cdr3_aa: CASSVGADTQYF

clone_size: NA
v_call: TRBV5-6
j_call: TRBJ2-7
d_call: TRBD1
cdr3_nt: TGTGCCAGCAGCTCTTCCGACAGGGGGCACGCCGAGCAGTACTTC
cdr3_aa: CASSSSDRGHAEQYF

clone_size: once
v_call: TRBV28
j_call: TRBJ2-3
d_call: TRBD1
cdr3_nt: TGTGCCAGCAGTCCCTCCGGGGGGACAGGGAAGGGAGATACGCAGTATTTT
cdr3_aa: CASSPSGGTGKGDTQYF

clone_size: NA
v_call: TRBV19
j_call: TRBJ1-2
d_call: TRBD1
cdr3_nt: TGTGCCAGTAGTATGGGACAGGTTAACTATGGCTACACCTTC
cdr3_aa: CASSMGQVNYGYTF

clone_size: NA
v_call: TRBV2
j_call: TRBJ2-4
d_call: NA
cdr3_nt: TGTGCCAGCAGGGACAGTGAAGCCAAAAACATTCAGTACTTC
cdr3_aa: CASRDSEAKNIQYF

clone_size: NA
v_call: TRBV4-3
j_call: TRBJ1-3
d_call: NA
cdr3_nt: TGCGCCAGCAGCCAAGTGTTGGCAGGGACTGGAAACACCATATATTTT
cdr3_aa: CASSQVLAGTGNTIYF

clone_size: NA
v_call: TRBV6-6
j_call: TRBJ2-3
d_call: TRBD2
cdr3_nt: TGTGCCAGCACCGCAATAGCGGGAGGCCTCACAGATACGCAGTATTTT
cdr3_aa: CASTAIAGGLTDTQYF

clone_size: NA
v_call: TRBV6-5
j_call: TRBJ2-2
d_call: NA
cdr3_nt: TGTGCCAGCAGTTACAGGCGGGCGGGGACCGGGGAGCTGTTTTTT
cdr3_aa: CASSYRRAGTGELFF

clone_size: few
v_call: TRBV21-1
j_call: TRBJ2-7
d_call: NA
cdr3_nt: TGTGCCAGCAGCAAAGTTGAGCGGAACCCCTACGAGCAGTACTTC
cdr3_aa: CASSKVERNPYEQYF

clone_size: NA
v_call: TRBV4-3
j_call: TRBJ2-7
d_call: TRBD1
cdr3_nt: TGCGCCAGCAGCCAGGGACAGGGGGAGCCCTACGAGCAGTACTTC
cdr3_aa: CASSQGQGEPYEQYF

clone_size: NA
v_call: TRBV4-2
j_call: TRBJ1-2
d_call: TRBD1
cdr3_nt: TGTGCCAGCAGCCAAGATCTGGGACAGGGGGCCGATGGCTACACCTTC
cdr3_aa: CASSQDLGQGADGYTF

clone_size: once
v_call: TRBV2
j_call: TRBJ1-4
d_call: NA
cdr3_nt: TGTGCCAGCAGTTCAGGGGTGTCAACTAATGAAAAACTGTTTTTT
cdr3_aa: CASSSGVSTNEKLFF

clone_size: NA
v_call: TRBV6-6
j_call: TRBJ2-7
d_call: NA
cdr3_nt: TGTGCCAGCAGTTTGAAAACTTTCTACGAGCAGTACTTC
cdr3_aa: CASSLKTFYEQYF

clone_size: NA
v_call: TRBV6-1
j_call: TRBJ1-5
d_call: TRBD1
cdr3_nt: TGTGCCAGCAGTGATTCCGGGACAGGGACGAATCAGCCCCAGCATTTT
cdr3_aa: CASSDSGTGTNQPQHF

clone_size: NA
v_call: TRBV6-1
j_call: TRBJ1-4
d_call: TRBD1
cdr3_nt: TGTGCCAGCAGTACGTCAACAGGGGTAGCAGAAAAACTGTTTTTT
cdr3_aa: CASSTSTGVAEKLFF

clone_size: NA
v_call: TRBV6-5
j_call: TRBJ2-5
d_call: NA
cdr3_nt: TGTGCCAGCAGTTACCTCGGACAGACACAAGAGACCCAGTACTTC
cdr3_aa: CASSYLGQTQETQYF

clone_size: once
v_call: TRBV5-5
j_call: TRBJ2-5
d_call: TRBD2
cdr3_nt: TGTGCCACGCGGACTAGCGTAGAGGAGACCCAGTACTTC
cdr3_aa: CATRTSVEETQYF

clone_size: NA
v_call: TRBV18
j_call: TRBJ2-7
d_call: TRBD1
cdr3_nt: TGTGCCAGCTCACCAAAGCAGGGACAGGGGGCTTACGAGCAGTACTTC
cdr3_aa: CASSPKQGQGAYEQYF

clone_size: NA
v_call: TRBV2
j_call: TRBJ2-5
d_call: TRBD2
cdr3_nt: TGTGCCAGCAGGAGACTAGCGGGAGGGGAGACCCAGTACTTC
cdr3_aa: CASRRLAGGETQYF

clone_size: NA
v_call: TRBV14
j_call: TRBJ1-2
d_call: TRBD1
cdr3_nt: TGTGCCAGCAGCGCGGGACAGCTATTTAACTATGGCTACACCTTC
cdr3_aa: CASSAGQLFNYGYTF

clone_size: NA
v_call: TRBV7-2
j_call: TRBJ2-7
d_call: NA
cdr3_nt: TGTGCCAGCAGCTTCCTTTCGGTATCCTACGAGCAGTACTTC
cdr3_aa: CASSFLSVSYEQYF

clone_size: NA
v_call: TRBV18
j_call: TRBJ2-6
d_call: NA
cdr3_nt: TGTGCCAGCTCACCAACGGGGACACTAGGGGCCAACGTCCTGACTTTC
cdr3_aa: CASSPTGTLGANVLTF

clone_size: NA
v_call: TRBV7-9
j_call: TRBJ1-1
d_call: TRBD1
cdr3_nt: TGTGCCAGCAGCCCACGCCCGACAGGGGACACTGAAGCTTTCTTT
cdr3_aa: CASSPRPTGDTEAFF

clone_size: few
v_call: TRBV28
j_call: TRBJ1-5
d_call: NA
cdr3_nt: TGTGCCAGCAGTGAGGTTGGCAATCAGCCCCAGCATTTT
cdr3_aa: CASSEVGNQPQHF

clone_size: NA
v_call: TRBV6-5
j_call: TRBJ1-5
d_call: TRBD1
cdr3_nt: TGTGCCAGCAAACGGACAGGGGATAGCAATCAGCCCCAGCATTTT
cdr3_aa: CASKRTGDSNQPQHF

clone_size: once
v_call: TRBV15
j_call: TRBJ1-4
d_call: TRBD1
cdr3_nt: TGTGCCACCAGCGGGACAGAAACCGAAAAACTGTTTTTT
cdr3_aa: CATSGTETEKLFF